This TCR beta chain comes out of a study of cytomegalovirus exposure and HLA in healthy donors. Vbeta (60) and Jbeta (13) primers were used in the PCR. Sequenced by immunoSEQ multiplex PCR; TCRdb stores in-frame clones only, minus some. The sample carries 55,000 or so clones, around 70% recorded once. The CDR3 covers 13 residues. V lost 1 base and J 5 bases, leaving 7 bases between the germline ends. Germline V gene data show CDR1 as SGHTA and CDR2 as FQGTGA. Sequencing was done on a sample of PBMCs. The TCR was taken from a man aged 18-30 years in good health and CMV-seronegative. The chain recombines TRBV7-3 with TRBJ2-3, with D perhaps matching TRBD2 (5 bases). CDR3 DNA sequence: TGTGCCAGCAGCTTAAGAGAGGGAGATACGCAGTATTTT. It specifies CASSLREGDTQYF.